This is a list of T cell receptor beta chains from one sample in a study of response to subunit inactivated influenza vaccine. MiXCR was run by TCRdb on the RT-PCR reads, yielding one entry per CDR3 protein. In the table there are roughly 650,000 distinct CDR3 sequences, around 15% of which are singletons. The sample was PBMCs from blood, taken approximately 15 days before vaccination. All receptors derive from a man between 50 and 59 years old who received an inactivated influenza vaccine. The CDR3 runs from the conserved cysteine through the conserved F or W. D genes are given only for firm matches. Expanded clones are given a class, and other clones once, few, many or no size at all.

>TRBJ1-6|TRBV9|few|.
TGTGCCAGCAGCTTTACGTTCGACTCGGGCAATTCACCCCTCCACTTT
CASSFTFDSGNSPLHF
>TRBJ2-2|TRBV5-1|.|TRBD1
TGCGCCAGCAGCTTTCGAACAGGGGCCGGGGAGCTGTTTTTT
CASSFRTGAGELFF
>TRBJ2-1|TRBV6-4|few|TRBD2
TGTGCCAGCAGTAAAACCGGGACTAGAGTAAATGAGCAGTTCTTC
CASSKTGTRVNEQFF
>TRBJ1-6|TRBV5-1|.|.
TGCGCCAGCAGCTGGGACCAAACAGCCAATTCACCCCTCCACTTT
CASSWDQTANSPLHF
>TRBJ2-7|TRBV5-1|many|.
TGCGCCAGCAGCTTGGCCACAAATTTAAGAAGGCAGTACTTC
CASSLATNLRRQYF
>TRBJ2-1|TRBV27|.|TRBD1
TGTGCCAGCAGTTTATTCTTTTTGGGGCTCCGGGACAGGGAAGGTGACGGTGAGCAGTTCTTC
CASSLFFLGLRDREGDGEQFF
>TRBJ2-5|TRBV27|many|.
TGTGCCAGCAGTTTTCAGGGGGGGGGCGAGACCCAGTACTTC
CASSFQGGGETQYF
>TRBJ1-2|TRBV27|.|.
TGTGCCAGCCGTTACGGAATGAACTATGGCTACACCTTC
CASRYGMNYGYTF
>TRBJ2-7|TRBV6-2/TRBV6-3|few|.
TGTGCCAGCAGTCCACAACGGAGGGGGCCTTCCTACGAGCAGTACTTC
CASSPQRRGPSYEQYF
>TRBJ2-5|TRBV13|.|TRBD1
TGTGCCAGCAGCTTCGGACAGGGTGGGATTCAGTACCAAGAGACCCAGTACTTC
CASSFGQGGIQYQETQYF
>TRBJ1-1|TRBV29-1|few|.
TGCAGCGTTGAGGGGCAGACCAACACTGAAGCTTTCTTT
CSVEGQTNTEAFF
>TRBJ2-7|TRBV15|once|.
TGTGCCACCAGCAGAGATGTAGGCGGGGACAACGAGCAGTACTTC
CATSRDVGGDNEQYF
>TRBJ2-7|TRBV6-2/TRBV6-3|few|TRBD1
TGTGCCAGCAGTTTAAGGGGGCGCATCGGAAAGGGCTACGAGCAGTACTTC
CASSLRGRIGKGYEQYF
>TRBJ1-2|TRBV4-3|many|.
TGCGCCAGCAGCCAAGATCCGGGGGCGAACTATGGCTACACCTTC
CASSQDPGANYGYTF
>TRBJ2-1|TRBV29-1|many|TRBD1
TGCAGCACCCGGACAGGGGTGGCTGAGCAGTTCTTC
CSTRTGVAEQFF
>TRBJ2-7|TRBV5-1|.|TRBD1
TGCGCCAGCAGCACGACAGGGAACCCCTACGAGCAGTACTTC
CASSTTGNPYEQYF
>TRBJ2-2|TRBV9|.|.
TGTGCCAGCAGCCGGCGGGTAACGAACACCGGGGAGCTGTTTTTT
CASSRRVTNTGELFF